This TCR beta chain was obtained from a study of CD8+ T cells in alopecia areata. Study observations and caveats: The study found TCR sharing across patients less clear than in mice, possibly for HLA reasons. On tofacitinib, scalp clonality and expanded CD8+ clones among top 100 fell significantly.

Treatment given: oral pan-JAK inhibitor, 5-10 mg twice daily. The germline V gene has CDR1 GTSNPN and CDR2 SVGIG (reference sequence). CDR3 size: 14 residues. The junction had 7 bases not matched to a gene; V was cut back by 5 bases and J by 1 base. This clone was detected only once. The antigen is not known. Once RNA had been extracted, it was reverse transcribed into cDNA to act as the sequencing template. TCRdb's table, derived via immunoSEQ multiplex PCR, lists solely in-frame clones and lacks some. The repertoire holds hundreds of thousands of clones, with 60% as singletons. This specimen was CD4+ T cells sorted from blood, taken at week 52, from a patient treated with tofacitinib. The V gene is TRBV30, the J gene TRBJ1-2; 7 nucleotides line up with TRBD1. This clonotype originated in a human donor with alopecia areata. CDR3 protein: CAWLTGAINYGYTF. In nucleotides, the CDR3 is TGTGCCTGGCTTACAGGGGCCATTAACTATGGCTACACCTTC.